Each of the 14 T cell receptor beta chains below was sequenced from the same sample in a study of early T cells in non-severe SARS-CoV-2 infection. In TCRdb, the 5' RACE reads were re-called with MiXCR into one record per CDR3 protein. Of tens of thousands of distinct CDR3 sequences detected, roughly 17% appear once; the ten largest clones hold 5% to 5.5%. This sample comprised whole blood, obtained at baseline. These receptor sequences come from an adult who was a healthcare worker with PCR-confirmed SARS-CoV-2 infection or an uninfected control (not recorded which).

A few counts support this clonotype. The chain links TRBV6-6 to TRBJ1-1, with a possible D match to TRBD1 (5 bases). CDR1 is MNHNY, CDR2 SVGAGI, per germline (reference sequence). The V end was cut by 0 bases, the J end by 0 bases, with 8 bases between. This CDR3 contains 15 residues. The CDR3 sequence: CASSYSPGVNTEAFF. In DNA form, the CDR3 reads TGTGCCAGCAGTTACTCGCCGGGGGTGAACACTGAAGCTTTCTTT.

CDR3 loop: CASSAGQKQETQYF. CDR3 nucleotides: TGTGCCAGCAGCGCGGGACAGAAGCAAGAGACCCAGTACTTC. The chain has TRBV7-6 and TRBJ2-5; weak D call: TRBD1 (7 bases). This CDR3 region has 14 residues. Per the germline V gene, CDR1 is SGHVS and CDR2 is FNYEAQ. Trimming removed 5 bases at V and 2 bases at J, with 12 bases between. The full variable domain, rest sourced from reference TRBV7-6 and TRBJ2-5, is GAGVSQSPRYKVTKRGQDVALRCDPISGHVSLYWYRQALGQGPEFLTYFNYEAQQDKSGLPNDRFSAERPEGSISTLTIQRTEQRDSAMYRCASSAGQKQETQYFGPGTRLLVL.

This chain links TRBV12-3 or TRBV12-4 with TRBJ1-1; 7 nucleotides match TRBD1. Losses at the gene ends were 3 bases for V and 5 bases for J; bases not matched to a gene: 6. The length of the CDR3 is 14 residues. The CDR3 protein is CASSFSQGGTEAFF. For the CDR3, the DNA is TGTGCCAGCAGTTTTTCTCAGGGGGGGACTGAAGCTTTCTTT.

This sequence joins TRBV7-2 and TRBJ2-7; 9 nucleotides align to TRBD2. Germline lookup yields CDR1 SGHTA and CDR2 FQGNSA. Trimming took 3 bases from V and 2 from J; bases not matched to a gene: 2. This CDR3 has 14 amino acids. In DNA, the CDR3 is TGTGCCAGCAGCTTTAGCGGGAGCCCCTACGAGCAGTACTTC. Residues: CASSFSGSPYEQYF.

This clonotype appeared many times. The rearrangement uses TRBV18 and TRBJ2-5; D remains ambiguous. Germline CDR1 reads KGHSH; CDR2 reads LQKENI. This CDR3 comprises 14 residues. V was pared by 6 bases and J by 0 bases, with 11 bases between. CDR3 DNA sequence: TGTGCCAGCTCGCCTTATGCCGACCAAGAGACCCAGTACTTC. Its protein is CASSPYADQETQYF.

V is TRBV4-3 and J is TRBJ1-2; D unclear. V shed 1 base and J shed 6 bases, with 9 bases lying between them. Germline-derived CDR1 and CDR2 are LGHNA and YSLEER. The CDR3 covers 13 residues. The CDR3 DNA is TGCGCCAGCAGCCAAGGCGTGACAAATGGCTACACCTTC. Translating it yields CASSQGVTNGYTF.

The table lists this clonotype with a few counts. The chain links TRBV18 to TRBJ1-6, with D unresolved. The V and J ends lost 6 bases and 7 bases respectively, with 4 bases between them. Germline V gene sequence: CDR1 KGHSH, CDR2 LQKENI. The CDR3 is made up of 11 amino acids. CDR3 bases: TGTGCCAGCTCCGAGAATTCACCCCTCCACTTT. The encoded protein is CASSENSPLHF.

V gene TRBV18 combines with J gene TRBJ2-7, with 8 nucleotides matching TRBD1. The ends lost 3 bases at V and 2 bases at J; junction bases unmatched: 3. The germline V gene has CDR1 KGHSH and CDR2 LQKENI. CDR3 size: 14 residues. The CDR3 loop reads CASSPGTGAYEQYF. CDR3 bases: TGTGCCAGCTCACCCGGGACAGGAGCCTACGAGCAGTACTTC.

The genes are TRBV6-5 and TRBJ1-5, with a weak D call TRBD1 (6 bases). V lost 8 bases and J lost 2, with 13 bases in between. CDR1 MNHEY and CDR2 SVGAGI come from the germline V gene. The CDR3 is 14 amino acids. CDR3 coding DNA: TGTGCCAGCGCGGCAGGGGTTGGCAATCAGCCCCAGCATTTT. It encodes CASAAGVGNQPQHF.

This clonotype was recorded many times. The V and J genes are TRBV2 and TRBJ2-1; no firm D call. This CDR3 contains 14 residues. The V gene lost 5 bases and the J gene lost 2 bases, with 10 bases spanning the gap. The germline gives CDR1 SNHLY, CDR2 FYNNEI. The CDR3 DNA is TGTGCCAGCAGTAGGGCTCTTACCTACAATGAGCAGTTCTTC. Translated: CASSRALTYNEQFF. The full variable domain, completed using reference TRBV2 and TRBJ2-1, is EPEVTQTPSHQVTQMGQEVILRCVPISNHLYFYWYRQILGQKVEFLVSFYNNEISEKSEIFDDQFSVERPDGSNFTLKIRSTKLEDSAMYFCASSRALTYNEQFFGPGTRLTVL.

The chain links TRBV19 to TRBJ2-1; 8 bases line up with TRBD1. CDR3 length: 15 residues. V lost 6 bases to trimming and J lost 0 bases; unmatched junction nucleotides: 4. The germline V gene encodes CDR1 LNHDA and CDR2 SQIVND (reference sequence). CDR3: CASSRGQGSYNEQFF. CDR3 bases: TGTGCCAGTAGCCGAGGACAGGGCTCCTACAATGAGCAGTTCTTC. The full variable domain, completed using reference TRBV19 and TRBJ2-1, is DGGITQSPKYLFRKEGQNVTLSCEQNLNHDAMYWYRQDPGQGLRLIYYSQIVNDFQKGDIAEGYSVSREKKESFPLTVTSAQKNPTAFYLCASSRGQGSYNEQFFGPGTRLTVL.

This clonotype was counted ten times or more. The J gene is TRBJ1-4, the V gene TRBV20-1; D unclear. Trimming cost V 4 bases and J 8 bases, with 8 bases left between them. The CDR3 runs 11 residues. The V gene's germline CDR1 is DFQATT and CDR2 SNEGSKA (reference sequence). The CDR3 nucleotides are TGCAGTGCTACGACGGCGGAAAAACTGTTTTTT. It yields the protein CSATTAEKLFF.

In this sample, this clonotype turned up many times. The chain has TRBV10-3 and TRBJ1-1; D is uncertain. CDR3 size: 13 residues. Germline CDR1 reads ENHRY; CDR2 reads SYGVKD. V shed 2 bases and J shed 5 bases, with 9 bases lying between them. The CDR3 protein is CAISERVGTEAFF. Here the CDR3 DNA reads TGTGCCATCAGTGAGAGGGTGGGGACTGAAGCTTTCTTT.

The rearrangement uses TRBV20-1 and TRBJ2-7, with TRBD2 matching 9 bases. This CDR3 has 14 amino acids. Trimming took 3 bases from V and 2 from J; bases not matched to a gene: 5. CDR1 DFQATT and CDR2 SNEGSKA come from the germline V gene (reference sequence). The DNA for the CDR3 is TGCAGTGCTAGTGATAGCGGGGGACCCTACGAGCAGTACTTC. Residues: CSASDSGGPYEQYF.